The 8 T cell receptor beta chains listed next were all sequenced from one sample in a study of shared clonotypes between healthy human individuals (dated by TCRdb to about 2020). Library preparation used the immunoSEQ multiplex PCR assay. In its TCRdb copy, this immuneACCESS table keeps in-frame sequences only and misses some clones. Where compared with another copy, unresolved V genes explain less than half of these, and the others have no known cause. The sample has 760,000 or so clones on record, 90% to 97% of them singletons. The ten top clones hold approximately 0.2% of the sample. CD8 naive samples consisted of CD45RO-negative cells that were positively selected for CCR7, yielding a CD45RA+CCR7+ population without TemRA cells. The sample consisted of naive CD8+ T cells sorted from blood. The cell subset or site label, read with the paper, signifies: CD45RA+CCR7+. These receptor sequences come from a man aged 25 to 45 in good health.

The V call is TRBV9, the J call TRBJ2-1; TRBD2 matches at 7 bases. Germline V lookup: CDR1 SGDLS, CDR2 YYNGEE. After removal of 2 bases from V and 0 bases from J, the junction contained 8 bases not matched to a gene. The CDR3 has 17 residues. The CDR3 DNA is TGTGCCAGCAGCGTGGAGGCGGGAGATCTCTCCTACAATGAGCAGTTCTTC. The encoded protein is CASSVEAGDLSYNEQFF.

The chain joins TRBV27 to TRBJ2-7; TRBD1 or TRBD2 may be the D gene (6 bases each). Germline V CDR1 and CDR2: MNHEY, SMNVEV (reference sequence). Trimming removed 1 base at V and 7 bases at J, with 20 bases between. The CDR3 is made up of 16 amino acids. DNA for the CDR3: TGTGCCAGCAGTTTATACTGGGGGGCCCAACCGGATGAGCAGTACTTC. Translation gives CASSLYWGAQPDEQYF.

The V call is TRBV27, the J call TRBJ2-1; the D call may be TRBD1 or TRBD2 (5 bases each). The CDR3 sequence is 13 residues long. Trimming took 4 bases from V and 12 from J, leaving 16 bases between them. Looked up from germline, CDR1 is MNHEY and CDR2 is SMNVEV (reference sequence). The CDR3 DNA is TGTGCCAGCAGTTCCGGGACCCCCTCCGGGCAGTTCTTC. It yields the protein CASSSGTPSGQFF.

CDR3 sequence: CASSAAGRGDTQYF. CDR3 coding DNA: TGCGCCAGCAGTGCAGCGGGTCGGGGAGATACGCAGTATTTT. The V and J genes are TRBV10-1 and TRBJ2-3; tentatively, D is TRBD2 (6 bases). CDR3 length: 14 residues. Germline assignment: CDR1 WNHNN and CDR2 SYGVQD (reference sequence). Between the trimmed V and J ends, which lost 4 bases and 5 bases, there was a span of 13 bases.

V is TRBV6-5 and J is TRBJ1-1; 8 positions match TRBD1. Trimming cost V 0 bases and J 8 bases; bases outside gene matches: 11. The germline gives CDR1 MNHEY, CDR2 SVGAGI. CDR3 length: 16 residues. The CDR3 loop is CASSYSWDRIFKEAFF. CDR3 nucleotides: TGTGCCAGCAGTTACTCGTGGGACAGGATCTTCAAGGAAGCTTTCTTT.

The gene calls are TRBV6-6 and TRBJ1-5; TRBD1 might be the D (6 bases). CDR1 and CDR2 (germline): MNHNY, SVGAGI (reference sequence). The length of the CDR3 is 15 residues. The ends were cut back, 2 bases at V and 4 bases at J, with 12 bases in the middle. DNA of the CDR3: TGTGCCAGCAGTTACGGGGCTCAGGGGAATCAGCCCCAGCATTTT. Translation gives CASSYGAQGNQPQHF.

This chain connects TRBV5-8 to TRBJ2-7; 10 positions agree with TRBD1. Germline CDR1 and CDR2: SGHTS and YDEGEE. V lost 4 bases and J lost 3; bases outside the gene matches: 1. The CDR3 runs 13 residues. Here the CDR3 DNA reads TGTGCCAGCAGCGGGACAGGGGTCTACGAGCAGTACTTC. It translates to CASSGTGVYEQYF.

The chain is built from TRBV5-1 and TRBJ2-2, with D possibly TRBD2 on 5 matching bases. The CDR3 loop spans 14 amino acids. V was pared by 4 bases and J by 11 bases, with 18 bases between. The germline gives CDR1 SGHRS, CDR2 YFSETQ. CDR3 nucleotides: TGCGCCAGCAGCGCCGGACTCGCGATGGGAGAGCTGTTTTTT. The encoded protein is CASSAGLAMGELFF.